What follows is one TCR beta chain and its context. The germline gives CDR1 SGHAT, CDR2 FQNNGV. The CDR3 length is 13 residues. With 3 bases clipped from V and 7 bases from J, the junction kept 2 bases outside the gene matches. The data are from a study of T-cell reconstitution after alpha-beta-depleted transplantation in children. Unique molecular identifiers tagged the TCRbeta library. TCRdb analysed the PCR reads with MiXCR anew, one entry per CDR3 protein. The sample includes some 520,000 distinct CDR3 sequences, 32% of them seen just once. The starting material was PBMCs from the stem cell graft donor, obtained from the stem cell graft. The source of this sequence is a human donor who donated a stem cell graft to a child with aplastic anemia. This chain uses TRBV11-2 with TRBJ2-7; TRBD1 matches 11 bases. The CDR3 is CASSFGTGGEQYV. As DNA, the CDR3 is TGTGCCAGCAGCTTTGGGACAGGGGGGGAGCAGTACGTC.